The 26 T cell receptor beta chains below all came from one sample that was sequenced in a study of TIL therapy for anti-PD-1-resistant metastatic lung cancer. The time point denotes: pre-treatment sample, taken before nivolumab and TIL therapy. The libraries were made with immunoSEQ v3. Data came from immunoSEQ multiplex PCR; TCRdb stores just in-frame clones and leaves some out. In the table there are about 60,000 clones, roughly 69% of which are singletons. Sequences were derived from blood, sampled at baseline. These receptors all come from a person between 30 and 79 years old with non-small cell lung cancer.

This chain links TRBV7-9 with TRBJ1-5; D ambiguous. The length of the CDR3 is 13 residues. Looked up from germline, CDR1 is SEHNR and CDR2 is FQNEAQ (reference sequence). The V end lost 1 base, the J end lost 6 bases, and 7 bases lay between the germline ends. CDR3 in amino acids: CASSLEGFQPQHF. CDR3 sequence (DNA): TGTGCCAGCAGCTTAGAGGGTTTTCAGCCCCAGCATTTT.

The chain combines TRBV30 with TRBJ2-1, with TRBD2 matching 12 bases. This CDR3 has 14 residues. CDR1 GTSNPN and CDR2 SVGIG come from the germline V gene (reference sequence). Losses at the gene ends were 5 bases for V and 8 bases for J; bases not matched to a gene: 7. CDR3 region: CAWEPSGRAHEQFF. The CDR3 nucleotides are TGTGCCTGGGAACCTAGCGGGAGGGCCCATGAGCAGTTCTTC. The whole variable domain, filled in from reference TRBV30 and TRBJ2-1, reads SQTIHQWPATLVQPVGSPLSLECTVEGTSNPNLYWYRQAAGRGLQLLFYSVGIGQISSEVPQNLSASRPQDRQFILSSKKLLLSDSGFYLCAWEPSGRAHEQFFGPGTRLTVL.

This chain uses TRBV27 with TRBJ2-7; the match to TRBD1 covers 8 bases. V dropped 8 bases and J dropped 2; count of bases not matched to a gene: 11. Germline loops: CDR1 MNHEY, CDR2 SMNVEV (reference sequence). There are 15 residues in the CDR3. The CDR3 reads CASGLRGQVTYEQYF. The DNA for the CDR3 is TGTGCCAGCGGCCTCAGGGGGCAGGTTACCTACGAGCAGTACTTC.

This clone has only a few counts. This CDR3 is CASSLGGDTEAFF. Written as DNA, the CDR3 is TGTGCCAGCAGTCTGGGCGGGGACACTGAAGCTTTCTTT. The J gene is TRBJ1-1, the V gene TRBV7-6; D ambiguous. Trimming took off 6 bases at V and 3 bases at J, with 11 bases between the two ends. The CDR3 has 13 amino acids. The germline gives CDR1 SGHVS, CDR2 FNYEAQ.

CDR3 nucleotide sequence: TGCGCCAGCAGCCGAAGCCCAGGGACGGACCAAGAGACCCAGTACTTC. Protein sequence: CASSRSPGTDQETQYF. The chain uses TRBV5-1 and TRBJ2-5; either TRBD1 or TRBD2 may fit D (5 bases each). CDR1 is SGHRS and CDR2 is YFSETQ in the germline V gene. The length of the CDR3 is 16 residues. Between the trimmed V and J ends, which lost 4 bases and 0 bases, there was a span of 16 bases.

The chain joins TRBV27 to TRBJ2-1; weak D call: TRBD1 (5 bases). This CDR3 spans 15 amino acids. Germline CDR1 is MNHEY and CDR2 is SMNVEV (reference sequence). V lost 1 base to trimming and J lost 3 bases, with 10 bases between them. DNA of the CDR3: TGTGCCAGCAGTTTATATGGACATTACTACAATGAGCAGTTCTTC. This gives the protein CASSLYGHYYNEQFF.

This clone was counted between two and nine times. The rearrangement joins TRBV18 to TRBJ2-2; 12 bases agree with TRBD1. CDR3 length: 17 amino acids. CDR1 is KGHSH, CDR2 LQKENI, per germline. After removal of 3 bases from V and 9 bases from J, the junction contained 11 bases not matched to a gene. The CDR3 DNA reads as TGTGCCAGCTCACCGTTCATTCCGGGACAGGGGGCAAGGGAGCTGTTTTTT. As protein: CASSPFIPGQGARELFF.

This chain uses TRBV14 with TRBJ2-7, with D perhaps matching TRBD2 (7 bases). V lost 5 bases to trimming and J lost 0 bases, with 14 bases between them. The CDR3 totals 15 residues. Germline CDR1 is SGHDN and CDR2 is FVKESK. This CDR3 is CASSKGGGYSYEQYF. CDR3 nucleotides: TGTGCCAGCAGCAAAGGGGGAGGGTACTCCTACGAGCAGTACTTC.

The chain couples TRBV5-1 to TRBJ2-1; perhaps TRBD2 as D (5 bases). Trimming cost V 4 bases and J 9 bases, with 17 bases left between them. The CDR3 sequence is 14 residues long. Germline-derived CDR1 and CDR2 are SGHRS and YFSETQ. CDR3 bases: TGCGCCAGCAGCCTGGACGGAGGTAAGGGTGAGCAGTTCTTC. Its translation: CASSLDGGKGEQFF. Drawing the rest from reference TRBV5-1 and TRBJ2-1, the complete variable domain is KAGVTQTPRYLIKTRGQQVTLSCSPISGHRSVSWYQQTPGQGLQFLFEYFSETQRNKGNFPGRFSGRQFSNSRSEMNVSTLELGDSALYLCASSLDGGKGEQFFGPGTRLTVL.

The chain uses TRBV28 and TRBJ2-5; tentative D call: TRBD2 (7 bases). The CDR3 is 16 residues long. CDR1 MDHEN and CDR2 SYDVKM come from the germline V gene. V lost 5 bases and J 2 bases, leaving 18 bases between the germline ends. CDR3 DNA sequence: TGTGCCAGCAGTAGGGGGGGGAAAGGCAATCAAGAGACCCAGTACTTC. It specifies CASSRGGKGNQETQYF.

This clone turned up a few times. This chain uses TRBV30 with TRBJ1-5; 7 nucleotides align to TRBD1. V lost 0 bases, J lost 1 base, and 3 bases stayed unmatched. Germline V gives CDR1 GTSNPN, CDR2 SVGIG (reference sequence). This CDR3 contains 15 residues. CDR3 bases: TGTGCCTGGAGTGTACAAGGGGGCAGCAATCAGCCCCAGCATTTT. It codes for CAWSVQGGSNQPQHF.

A few counts support this clone. The CDR3 sequence: CASSLGSGEGAGNTIYF. The CDR3 DNA reads as TGTGCCAGCAGCTTAGGTTCGGGGGAAGGGGCTGGAAACACCATATATTTT. The chain employs TRBV13 and TRBJ1-3; weak D call: TRBD1 (5 bases). The germline gives CDR1 PRHDT, CDR2 FYEKMQ (reference sequence). The CDR3 contains 17 residues. V was trimmed by 0 bases and J by 2 bases, leaving 14 bases between them.

The rearrangement uses TRBV7-9 and TRBJ2-2; D not certain. This CDR3 spans 12 amino acids. Trimming took off 6 bases at V and 4 bases at J, with 6 bases between the two ends. Germline V gene sequence: CDR1 SEHNR, CDR2 FQNEAQ (reference sequence). The CDR3 bases are TGTGCCAGCAGATCACCCACCGGGGAGCTGTTTTTT. Translating gives CASRSPTGELFF.

V and J are TRBV13 and TRBJ2-3; D is undetermined. The CDR3 is 13 amino acids. CDR1 and CDR2 from the germline V gene are PRHDT and FYEKMQ (reference sequence). V lost 3 bases and J 2 bases, leaving 6 bases between the germline ends. CDR3 protein: CASSFSFTDTQYF. The CDR3 coding sequence is TGTGCCAGCAGCTTTTCCTTCACAGATACGCAGTATTTT. The whole variable domain, filled in from reference TRBV13 and TRBJ2-3, reads AAGVIQSPRHLIKEKRETATLKCYPIPRHDTVYWYQQGPGQDPQFLISFYEKMQSDKGSIPDRFSAQQFSDYHSELNMSSLELGDSALYFCASSFSFTDTQYFGPGTRLTVL.

V gene TRBV9 combines with J gene TRBJ2-1; 7 nucleotides align to TRBD2. The CDR3 runs 17 residues. With V trimmed by 4 bases and J by 5 bases, 15 bases remained unmatched. Germline V CDR1 and CDR2: SGDLS, YYNGEE. The CDR3 is CASSPPSGLGIDNEQFF. The CDR3 bases are TGTGCCAGCAGCCCCCCATCAGGACTAGGAATAGACAATGAGCAGTTCTTC.

The rearrangement links TRBV19 to TRBJ2-2; 10 bases match TRBD2. CDR1 and CDR2 from the germline V gene are LNHDA and SQIVND (reference sequence). V shed 3 bases, J shed 5 bases, and the junction held 3 bases outside the gene matches. This CDR3 has 15 residues. The CDR3 reads CASSILAGVTGELFF. DNA of the CDR3: TGTGCCAGTAGTATCCTAGCGGGAGTAACCGGGGAGCTGTTTTTT.

This rearrangement joins TRBV6-1 to TRBJ1-6; D is unresolved. Trimming removed 2 bases at V and 10 bases at J, with 6 bases between. This CDR3 has 12 residues. The germline V gene has CDR1 MNHNS and CDR2 SASEGT. The CDR3 DNA reads TGTGCCAGCAGTGAAAGAGGCTCACCCCTCCACTTT. Protein sequence: CASSERGSPLHF.

J is TRBJ2-7 and V is TRBV11-3; perhaps TRBD1 as D (7 bases). The CDR3 totals 14 residues. Germline V gives CDR1 SGHNT, CDR2 YENEEA. V was shortened by 5 bases and J by 3 bases, with 14 bases between the two germline ends. The DNA for the CDR3 is TGTGCCAGCAGCCGTGGAGGGGGCTACTACGAGCAGTACTTC. Translation gives CASSRGGGYYEQYF.

The V and J genes are TRBV5-1 and TRBJ2-2; the match to TRBD2 covers 11 bases. Germline V gene lookup returns CDR1 SGHRS and CDR2 YFSETQ. J was trimmed by 2 bases and V by 3 bases; bases with no gene match: 6. The CDR3 spans 17 residues. For the CDR3, the DNA is TGCGCCAGCAGCTCAGAGGGACTAGCGGCTAACACCGGGGAGCTGTTTTTT. The encoded protein is CASSSEGLAANTGELFF.

The chain carries TRBV6-1 and TRBJ1-5, with a weak D call TRBD1 (6 bases). V lost 4 bases to trimming and J lost 5 bases, with 9 bases between them. This CDR3 is 13 amino acids long. Looked up from germline, CDR1 is MNHNS and CDR2 is SASEGT. CDR3 region: CASSAYRDQPQHF. As DNA, the CDR3 is TGTGCCAGCAGTGCCTACAGGGATCAGCCCCAGCATTTT.

The gene calls are TRBV6-1 and TRBJ2-5, with 12 bases aligning to TRBD1. J lost 5 bases, V lost 7 bases, and 8 bases had no gene match. This CDR3 is built from 15 residues. Germline assignment: CDR1 MNHNS and CDR2 SASEGT. CDR3 in amino acids: CASNPGQGAVETQYF. The CDR3 bases are TGTGCCAGCAATCCGGGACAGGGGGCAGTTGAGACCCAGTACTTC.

The chain employs TRBV6-5 and TRBJ2-5; weak D call: TRBD2 (5 bases). The CDR3 spans 16 residues. Trimming stripped 0 bases from V and 4 bases from J, with 15 bases between. Germline V CDR1 and CDR2: MNHEY, SVGAGI. CDR3 amino acids: CASSYSSDPAGETQYF. CDR3 DNA sequence: TGTGCCAGCAGTTACTCTTCGGACCCGGCGGGAGAGACCCAGTACTTC.

The chain employs TRBV18 and TRBJ1-4, with D hard to call. The germline V gene encodes CDR1 KGHSH and CDR2 LQKENI. V lost 4 bases to trimming and J lost 8 bases, with 20 bases between them. The CDR3 contains 16 residues. CDR3 loop: CASSLSRAMTREKLFF. As DNA, the CDR3 is TGTGCCAGCTCACTCAGCCGGGCCATGACAAGGGAAAAACTGTTTTTT. Full variable domain (outside the CDR3, taken from reference TRBV18 and TRBJ1-4): NAGVMQNPRHLVRRRGQEARLRCSPMKGHSHVYWYRQLPEEGLKFMVYLQKENIIDESGMPKERFSAEFPKEGPSILRIQQVVRGDSAAYFCASSLSRAMTREKLFFGSGTQLSVL.

The chain uses TRBV14 and TRBJ2-1; the D gene could be TRBD1 or TRBD2 (5 bases each). The CDR3 length is 14 residues. Germline values: CDR1 SGHDN, CDR2 FVKESK. The V gene lost 4 bases and the J gene lost 5 bases, with 12 bases spanning the gap. CDR3 residues: CASSLRDGNNEQFF. DNA of the CDR3: TGTGCCAGCAGCCTCCGGGACGGGAACAATGAGCAGTTCTTC.

The CDR3 protein is CAPPRAGAQETQYF. The DNA of the CDR3 is TGTGCTCCACCACGAGCGGGGGCACAAGAGACCCAGTACTTC. V is TRBV7-2 and J is TRBJ2-5; 8 bases map to TRBD2. CDR3 length: 14 amino acids. Per the germline V gene, CDR1 is SGHTA and CDR2 is FQGNSA.

The rearrangement joins TRBV7-2 to TRBJ2-5, with D perhaps TRBD1 (5 bases). The CDR3 length is 14 residues. Germline CDR1 and CDR2: SGHTA and FQGNSA. V shed 5 bases and J shed 5 bases, with 15 bases lying between them. The CDR3 sequence: CASSMTRVSETQYF. CDR3 DNA sequence: TGTGCCAGCAGCATGACCAGGGTTTCGGAGACCCAGTACTTC.